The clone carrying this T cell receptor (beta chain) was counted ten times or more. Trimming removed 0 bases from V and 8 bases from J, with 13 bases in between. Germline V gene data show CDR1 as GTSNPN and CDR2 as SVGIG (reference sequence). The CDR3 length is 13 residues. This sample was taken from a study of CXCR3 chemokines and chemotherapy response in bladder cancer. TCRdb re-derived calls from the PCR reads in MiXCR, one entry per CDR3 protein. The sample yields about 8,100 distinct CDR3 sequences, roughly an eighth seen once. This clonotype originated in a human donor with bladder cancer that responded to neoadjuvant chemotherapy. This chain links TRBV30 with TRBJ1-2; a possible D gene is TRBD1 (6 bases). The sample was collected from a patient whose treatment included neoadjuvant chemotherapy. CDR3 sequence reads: CAWSVTGLGGYTF. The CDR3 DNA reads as TGTGCCTGGAGTGTAACAGGGTTGGGGGGCTACACCTTC.